The 20 T cell receptor beta chains presented below share a single source sample, sequenced in a study of follicular helper T cells after annual influenza vaccination. This table comes from immunoSEQ multiplex PCR, and its TCRdb copy is limited to in-frame clones, with some not included. This table holds about 10,000 clones, roughly four fifths found once. Time point described: 2013-2014 season, 7 days after vaccination. Sequencing used CXCR5- memory CD4+ T cells sorted from blood, obtained 7 days after influenza vaccination. These receptors came from an adult who received the influenza vaccine.

The rearrangement links TRBV5-4 to TRBJ2-7, with 11 bases lining up with TRBD2. The CDR3 consists of 15 residues. J gave up 2 bases and V 4 bases, and 5 bases lay outside the gene matches. Germline CDR1 SGHNT, CDR2 YYREEE (reference sequence). This CDR3 is CASSTPSGGTYEQYF. CDR3 DNA: TGTGCCAGCAGCACCCCTAGCGGGGGGACCTACGAGCAGTACTTC.

The chain links TRBV7-2 to TRBJ1-2; no clear D gene. V was cut by 5 bases and J by 13 bases, with 11 bases left in between. The CDR3 has 10 residues. Looked up from germline, CDR1 is SGHTA and CDR2 is FQGNSA. The CDR3 nucleotides are TGTGCCAGCAGCCTCACGTCGTTCACCTTC. Translation gives CASSLTSFTF. The whole variable domain, remainder taken from reference TRBV7-2 and TRBJ1-2, is GAGVSQSPSNKVTEKGKDVELRCDPISGHTALYWYRQSLGQGLEFLIYFQGNSAPDKSGLPSDRFSAERTGGSVSTLTIQRTQQEDSAVYLCASSLTSFTFGSGTRLTVV.

This clone has only one observation. This sequence joins TRBV29-1 and TRBJ1-2, with a tentative D call TRBD1 (5 bases). CDR1 and CDR2 (germline): SQVTM, ANQGSEA. V was clipped by 3 bases and J by 8 bases, with 19 bases between them. CDR3 size: 14 residues. The CDR3 here is CSVEGSPGYEGYTF. The CDR3 nucleotides read TGCAGCGTTGAGGGTTCCCCAGGGTATGAGGGCTACACCTTC.

On this clone: Other nucleotide sequences from this sample produce the same CDR3. V is TRBV28 and J is TRBJ1-2, with a weak D call TRBD1 (6 bases). V lost 8 bases, J lost 0 bases, and 10 bases lay in between. This CDR3 spans 13 amino acids. From germline, CDR1 is MDHEN and CDR2 SYDVKM. CDR3 region: CASLRQANYGYTF. The CDR3 nucleotides are TGTGCCAGCCTTCGACAGGCTAACTATGGCTACACCTTC.

The V and J genes are TRBV10-3 and TRBJ1-5; TRBD1 is a possible D gene (5 bases). The CDR3 extends over 14 amino acids. Trimming cost V 3 bases and J 6 bases, with 12 bases left between them. The germline gives CDR1 ENHRY, CDR2 SYGVKD. The CDR3 protein is CAISEGREVQPQHF. CDR3 DNA: TGTGCCATCAGTGAAGGCAGGGAGGTTCAGCCCCAGCATTTT.

The J gene is TRBJ2-1, the V gene TRBV28; the D is unclear. Trimming shortened V by 6 bases and J by 12 bases, and 12 bases separated the two germline ends. Germline CDR1 is MDHEN and CDR2 is SYDVKM. The CDR3 length is 11 residues. The CDR3 sequence: CASRTHRAQFF. CDR3 coding DNA: TGTGCCAGCAGAACTCATCGCGCGCAGTTCTTC.

The V and J genes are TRBV7-3 and TRBJ2-1; 10 bases are a match to TRBD2. Germline assignment: CDR1 SGHTA and CDR2 FQGTGA. V shed 5 bases, J shed 6 bases, and the junction held 10 bases outside the gene matches. The CDR3 is made up of 16 amino acids. The CDR3 DNA sequence: TGTGCCAGCAGCCCCGGCCAACTAGCGGGGTTCAATGAGCAGTTCTTC. Its translation is CASSPGQLAGFNEQFF.

The rearrangement uses TRBV15 and TRBJ2-5; D gene uncertain. In germline, CDR1 is LNHNV, CDR2 YYDKDF (reference sequence). The CDR3 contains 13 residues. V lost 0 bases to trimming and J lost 1 base, with 3 bases between them. The CDR3 loop reads CATSRDFQETQYF. The CDR3 DNA is TGTGCCACCAGCAGAGACTTCCAAGAGACCCAGTACTTC.

The V call is TRBV28, the J call TRBJ2-3; D is uncertain. The CDR3 covers 12 residues. The V and J ends lost 3 bases and 5 bases respectively, with 6 bases between them. Germline lookup yields CDR1 MDHEN and CDR2 SYDVKM. The CDR3 nucleotides read TGTGCCAGCAGTTTTATGAGAGATACGCAGTATTTT. Translation: CASSFMRDTQYF.

The chain couples TRBV18 to TRBJ1-2; TRBD1 aligns across 8 bases. The CDR3 has 15 amino acids. Germline V lookup: CDR1 KGHSH, CDR2 LQKENI. V was clipped by 1 base and J by 11 bases; unmatched bases: 12. The CDR3 coding sequence is TGTGCCAGCTCACCACTTGGGACAGGTATCGGTGCGTACACCTTC. Translating it yields CASSPLGTGIGAYTF.

The chain carries TRBV15 and TRBJ1-2; TRBD1 might be the D (5 bases). CDR3 length: 16 amino acids. Trimming pared 3 bases from V and 6 bases from J, leaving 20 bases between. Germline CDR1 reads LNHNV; CDR2 reads YYDKDF (reference sequence). The CDR3 region has the DNA TGTGCCACCAGCAGGGGGGGGTCCGTCCAGGGTGATGGCTACACCTTC. Encoded protein: CATSRGGSVQGDGYTF.

The V call is TRBV28, the J call TRBJ1-5; 8 bases fit TRBD1. V gave up 6 bases and J gave up 2 bases; unmatched junction bases: 9. The CDR3 has 16 residues. Germline assignment: CDR1 MDHEN and CDR2 SYDVKM. In nucleotides, the CDR3 is TGTGCCAGCAGGCGATCAGGGGGCTTGGGCAATCAGCCCCAGCATTTT. It codes for CASRRSGGLGNQPQHF. The whole variable domain, remainder taken from reference TRBV28 and TRBJ1-5, is DVKVTQSSRYLVKRTGEKVFLECVQDMDHENMFWYRQDPGLGLRLIYFSYDVKMKEKGDIPEGYSVSREKKERFSLILESASTNQTSMYLCASRRSGGLGNQPQHFGDGTRLSIL.

The chain employs TRBV12-1 and TRBJ2-7; the table's D call, TRBD1, was not checked against the DNA. TRBV12-1 is tagged as a pseudogene. The CDR3 contains 16 residues. CDR3 sequence: CASSAKAGTGYNEQYF. The CDR3 DNA is TGTGCCAGCAGCGCAAAAGCCGGGACAGGGTACAACGAGCAGTACTTC.

The V and J genes are TRBV5-1 and TRBJ2-5; D is tentatively TRBD1 or TRBD2 (5 bases each). CDR3 length: 16 residues. CDR1 and CDR2 from the germline V gene are SGHRS and YFSETQ. V lost 5 bases and J lost 2, with 19 bases in between. The CDR3 sequence is CASSYTGPGIQETQYF. The CDR3 bases are TGCGCCAGCAGTTACACAGGCCCCGGGATTCAAGAGACCCAGTACTTC. The variable domain in full, with the rest retrieved from reference TRBV5-1 and TRBJ2-5, is KAGVTQTPRYLIKTRGQQVTLSCSPISGHRSVSWYQQTPGQGLQFLFEYFSETQRNKGNFPGRFSGRQFSNSRSEMNVSTLELGDSALYLCASSYTGPGIQETQYFGPGTRLLVL.

This clone was seen more than once but under ten times. The chain carries TRBV5-6 and TRBJ1-1, with D unresolved. V lost 5 bases and J 4 bases, leaving 12 bases between the germline ends. The CDR3 extends over 13 amino acids. Germline loops: CDR1 SGHDT, CDR2 YYEEEE. In DNA form, the CDR3 reads TGTGCCAGCAGGGCCCAATTGGGCACTGAAGCTTTCTTT. It codes for CASRAQLGTEAFF. Combining the CDR3 with reference TRBV5-6 and TRBJ1-1 gives the whole variable domain DAGVTQSPTHLIKTRGQQVTLRCSPKSGHDTVSWYQQALGQGPQFIFQYYEEEERQRGNFPDRFSGHQFPNYSSELNVNALLLGDSALYLCASRAQLGTEAFFGQGTRLTVV.

V is TRBV19 and J is TRBJ1-4; 7 bases match TRBD1. Per germline, CDR1 LNHDA and CDR2 SQIVND (reference sequence). V lost 4 bases, J lost 3 bases, and 8 bases stayed unmatched. This CDR3 contains 16 residues. Here the CDR3 reads CASSRTHGTANEKLFF. The CDR3 nucleotides read TGTGCCAGTAGTAGAACCCACGGGACAGCTAATGAAAAACTGTTTTTT.

The chain is built from TRBV30 and TRBJ2-3; no clear D gene. The V gene lost 4 bases and the J gene lost 6 bases, with 14 bases spanning the gap. CDR3 length: 13 amino acids. CDR1 and CDR2 from the germline V gene are GTSNPN and SVGIG (reference sequence). The CDR3, as DNA: TGTGCCTGGACCCGTGAGTGGCAGGATACGCAGTATTTT. It yields the protein CAWTREWQDTQYF. Using reference TRBV30 and TRBJ2-3 for the parts outside the CDR3, the full variable domain is SQTIHQWPATLVQPVGSPLSLECTVEGTSNPNLYWYRQAAGRGLQLLFYSVGIGQISSEVPQNLSASRPQDRQFILSSKKLLLSDSGFYLCAWTREWQDTQYFGPGTRLTVL.

This chain uses TRBV6-5 with TRBJ1-5, with D uncertain. V was cut by 5 bases and J by 9 bases, with 20 bases left in between. The CDR3 is 15 residues long. Germline V gene sequence: CDR1 MNHEY, CDR2 SVGAGI. The CDR3 region is CASSTSDGYRSPQHF. CDR3 coding DNA: TGTGCCAGCAGTACCTCGGACGGTTACAGATCGCCCCAGCATTTT.

J is TRBJ1-5 and V is TRBV6-5; D unclear. The CDR3 sequence is 15 residues long. Trimming left V 0 bases short and J 0 bases short, with 6 bases between. Per the germline V gene, CDR1 is MNHEY and CDR2 is SVGAGI. CDR3 amino acids: CASSYSKVSNQPQHF. CDR3 coding DNA: TGTGCCAGCAGTTACTCGAAGGTTAGCAATCAGCCCCAGCATTTT.

A few counts support this clone. This chain uses TRBV27 with TRBJ2-1; 11 nucleotides match TRBD2. V trimming: 6 bases; J trimming: 7 bases; junction bases outside the gene matches: 8. Germline V lookup: CDR1 MNHEY, CDR2 SMNVEV (reference sequence). This CDR3 spans 15 amino acids. The DNA for the CDR3 is TGTGCCAGCAGCCTACTAGCGGGAGTCTTTAATGAGCAGTTCTTC. It codes for CASSLLAGVFNEQFF.